The 30 T cell receptor beta chains listed next were all sequenced from one sample in a study of blood T cell repertoires in COVID-19. Data came from immunoSEQ multiplex PCR; TCRdb stores just in-frame clones and leaves some out. The repertoire has 180,000 or so clones, roughly 86% of them found once; the top ten carry 1.6%. Material: peripheral blood. The receptor set was obtained from a woman in her fifties or sixties with acute or convalescent COVID-19.

The chain recombines TRBV4-3 with TRBJ1-1; possible D gene TRBD1, 6 bases. CDR1 LGHNA and CDR2 YSLEER come from the germline V gene. CDR3 length: 14 residues. V was trimmed by 2 bases and J by 1 base, leaving 8 bases between them. As DNA, the CDR3 is TGCGCCAGCAGCCAATTGACAGGGAACACTGAAGCTTTCTTT. This codes for CASSQLTGNTEAFF.

The chain employs TRBV5-4 and TRBJ2-3, with 7 bases lining up with TRBD2. Germline V gene sequence: CDR1 SGHNT, CDR2 YYREEE (reference sequence). The V segment lost 3 bases and the J segment 0 bases; nucleotides outside the gene matches: 7. This CDR3 contains 16 residues. The CDR3 sequence: CASSSGGRESTDTQYF. CDR3 in DNA: TGTGCCAGCAGCTCCGGGGGGAGAGAGAGCACAGATACGCAGTATTTT.

J is TRBJ2-1 and V is TRBV27; the D gene is possibly TRBD1 (5 bases). The germline V gene encodes CDR1 MNHEY and CDR2 SMNVEV (reference sequence). The CDR3 is made up of 13 amino acids. V was trimmed by 7 bases and J by 13 bases, leaving 20 bases between them. In nucleotides, the CDR3 is TGTGCCAGCATCCCCCAAGGGGCTGGAATTCAGTTCTTC. Translation gives CASIPQGAGIQFF.

The rearrangement joins TRBV3-1 (or the pseudogene TRBV3-2) to TRBJ2-7; D gene ambiguous. V lost 4 bases and J lost 3, with 10 bases in between. Germline CDR1 is LGHDT and CDR2 is YNNKEL (reference sequence). This CDR3 comprises 13 residues. In DNA form, the CDR3 reads TGTGCCAGCAGCCCCTTCCTATACTACGAGCAGTACTTC. It encodes CASSPFLYYEQYF.

V usage is TRBV27 and J usage is TRBJ1-2; unclear D gene. Germline V gene lookup returns CDR1 MNHEY and CDR2 SMNVEV (reference sequence). This CDR3 comprises 15 residues. V lost 2 bases and J lost 3, with 13 bases in between. CDR3 protein: CASSLAESPYYGYTF. The CDR3 nucleotides read TGTGCCAGCAGTTTAGCGGAGTCCCCATACTATGGCTACACCTTC.

The rearrangement joins TRBV10-3 to TRBJ2-7, with TRBD2 matching 7 bases. Trimming removed 4 bases from V and 4 bases from J; junction bases left unmatched: 7. CDR3 length: 14 amino acids. Looked up from germline, CDR1 is ENHRY and CDR2 is SYGVKD. CDR3 nucleotide sequence: TGTGCCATCAGTGGGGGGACTACCGCATACGAGCAGTACTTC. The encoded protein is CAISGGTTAYEQYF.

The genes are TRBV11-3 and TRBJ1-3; TRBD1 aligns across 9 bases. Trimming removed 1 base from V and 4 bases from J; junction bases left unmatched: 5. Per germline, CDR1 SGHNT and CDR2 YENEEA. This CDR3 contains 16 residues. As DNA, the CDR3 is TGTGCCAGCAGCTTAGGCTCCGGGACAGGGGGAAACACCATATATTTT. This translates into CASSLGSGTGGNTIYF.

This clone was seen once. CDR3 sequence reads: CASRQTGGGNTEAFF. CDR3 nucleotides: TGTGCCAGCAGACAGACAGGGGGAGGGAACACTGAAGCTTTCTTT. The genes are TRBV2 and TRBJ1-1; 9 positions match TRBD1. V was clipped by 6 bases and J by 1 base; unmatched bases: 6. Germline V gene lookup returns CDR1 SNHLY and CDR2 FYNNEI. CDR3 length: 15 amino acids.

Concerning this clone itself: Other DNA sequences from this sample encode an identical CDR3 as well. This chain joins TRBV7-2 and TRBJ1-5, with D possibly TRBD1 on 6 matching bases. The CDR3 has 14 amino acids. V lost 4 bases to trimming and J lost 3 bases, with 10 bases between them. Looked up from germline, CDR1 is SGHTA and CDR2 is FQGNSA. Here the CDR3 DNA reads TGTGCCAGCAGCTCCGGACAGCCCAATCAGCCCCAGCATTTT. Protein: CASSSGQPNQPQHF. Based on the CDR3 plus reference TRBV7-2 and TRBJ1-5, the full variable domain is GAGVSQSPSNKVTEKGKDVELRCDPISGHTALYWYRQSLGQGLEFLIYFQGNSAPDKSGLPSDRFSAERTGGSVSTLTIQRTQQEDSAVYLCASSSGQPNQPQHFGDGTRLSIL.

This chain connects TRBV7-2 to TRBJ1-3, with D perhaps matching TRBD1 (5 bases). CDR1 and CDR2 (germline): SGHTA, FQGNSA. The CDR3 totals 15 residues. The V gene lost 4 bases and the J gene lost 0 bases, with 10 bases spanning the gap. The CDR3: CASSYGANSGNTIYF. In DNA, the CDR3 is TGTGCCAGCAGCTATGGGGCTAACTCTGGAAACACCATATATTTT.

The gene calls are TRBV19 and TRBJ2-1, with D perhaps TRBD2 (6 bases). The CDR3 is 13 residues long. V gave up 9 bases and J gave up 2 bases, with 11 bases separating them. Germline V CDR1 and CDR2: LNHDA, SQIVND (reference sequence). CDR3 residues: CASTGGPYNEQFF. The CDR3 coding sequence is TGTGCCAGCACCGGGGGACCCTACAATGAGCAGTTCTTC.

V gene TRBV12-3 or TRBV12-4 combines with J gene TRBJ2-2; D remains unclear. The CDR3 has 12 amino acids. V gave up 2 bases and J gave up 6 bases, with 4 bases separating them. CDR3: CASSLTAGELFF. The CDR3, as DNA: TGTGCCAGCAGTTTAACGGCCGGGGAGCTGTTTTTT.

This chain uses TRBV18 with TRBJ2-2; no clear D. The V gene's germline CDR1 is KGHSH and CDR2 LQKENI. The CDR3 consists of 15 residues. The V end was cut by 1 base, the J end by 0 bases, with 6 bases between. The CDR3 DNA is TGTGCCAGCTCACCACTCGAGACGAACACCGGGGAGCTGTTTTTT. As protein: CASSPLETNTGELFF. Full variable domain (remainder filled in from reference TRBV18 and TRBJ2-2): NAGVMQNPRHLVRRRGQEARLRCSPMKGHSHVYWYRQLPEEGLKFMVYLQKENIIDESGMPKERFSAEFPKEGPSILRIQQVVRGDSAAYFCASSPLETNTGELFFGEGSRLTVL.

This chain joins TRBV10-3 and TRBJ1-2, with D maybe TRBD1 (6 bases). Germline CDR1 ENHRY, CDR2 SYGVKD. V lost 10 bases, J lost 2 bases, and 20 bases lay in between. The CDR3 totals 15 residues. CDR3 in DNA: TGTGCCACATCCCCCGGCCGGGACACCAACTATGGCTACACCTTC. Protein: CATSPGRDTNYGYTF.

V and J are TRBV6-5 and TRBJ1-5; the D gene is possibly TRBD1 (5 bases). Trimming cost V 2 bases and J 5 bases, with 13 bases left between them. The CDR3 has 15 amino acids. Germline V gives CDR1 MNHEY, CDR2 SVGAGI. The CDR3 DNA is TGTGCCAGCAGTTACCAGGGTTTGGCCGATCAGCCCCAGCATTTT. Its translation is CASSYQGLADQPQHF.

This chain links TRBV6-1 with TRBJ1-2; D possibly corresponds to TRBD1 (6 bases). This CDR3 has 15 residues. Per the germline V gene, CDR1 is MNHNS and CDR2 is SASEGT. The V and J ends lost 3 bases and 2 bases respectively, with 13 bases between them. CDR3 nucleotide sequence: TGTGCCAGCAGTGATCAACTTGGACAGAACTATGGCTACACCTTC. Translated, it gives CASSDQLGQNYGYTF.

V usage is TRBV3-1 (or the pseudogene TRBV3-2) and J usage is TRBJ1-4; D is undetermined. Deletions cut 4 bases from V and 3 bases from J, with 12 bases between. This CDR3 is 15 amino acids long. Germline assignment: CDR1 LGHDT and CDR2 YNNKEL (reference sequence). Written as DNA, the CDR3 is TGTGCCAGCAGCCTTGGGAGGGCGGCTAATGAAAAACTGTTTTTT. Protein product: CASSLGRAANEKLFF.

The CDR3 sequence is CASSPRASSYEQYF. The CDR3 region has the DNA TGTGCCAGCAGCCCCAGGGCTAGCTCCTACGAGCAGTACTTC. This chain links TRBV7-2 with TRBJ2-7; D is possibly TRBD1 (5 bases). The CDR3 is 14 amino acids. CDR1 and CDR2 from the germline V gene are SGHTA and FQGNSA. V was trimmed by 5 bases and J by 0 bases, leaving 11 bases between them.

The chain has TRBV30 and TRBJ1-5, with 10 bases that match TRBD1. V lost 2 bases, J lost 1 base, and 2 bases stayed unmatched. The CDR3 length is 15 residues. CDR1 is GTSNPN, CDR2 SVGIG, per germline (reference sequence). CDR3 sequence reads: CAWSLGQGSNQPQHF. For the CDR3, the DNA is TGTGCCTGGAGTTTGGGACAGGGGAGCAATCAGCCCCAGCATTTT.

V and J are TRBV11-3 and TRBJ1-4, with 10 bases lining up with TRBD1. The CDR3 contains 14 residues. CDR1 is SGHNT and CDR2 is YENEEA in the germline V gene. With V trimmed by 5 bases and J by 7 bases, 4 bases remained unmatched. The CDR3 DNA sequence: TGTGCCAGCAGCCTGACAGGGGGCGGTGAAAAACTGTTTTTT. Residues: CASSLTGGGEKLFF.

This clone was seen once. This chain connects TRBV18 to TRBJ2-1; 11 positions match TRBD1. The CDR3 is 15 residues long. The V gene end was trimmed by 0 bases and the J gene end by 9 bases; junction bases not matched to a gene: 4. Germline CDR1 KGHSH, CDR2 LQKENI. CDR3 region: CASSPPLGTGGEQFF. The CDR3 nucleotides are TGTGCCAGCTCACCACCGTTGGGGACAGGGGGTGAGCAGTTCTTC.

In its sample, this clone was seen a few times. The chain uses TRBV7-8 and TRBJ2-7; D perhaps matches TRBD2 (5 bases). The CDR3 has 13 residues. Germline CDR1 reads SGHVS; CDR2 reads FQNEAQ. The V end lost 5 bases, the J end lost 0 bases, and 8 bases lay between the germline ends. In DNA, the CDR3 is TGTGCCAGCAGCGGAGGTAGCTCCTACGAGCAGTACTTC. The encoded protein is CASSGGSSYEQYF.

The genes are TRBV2 and TRBJ1-2; TRBD1 agrees at 8 bases. Germline V CDR1 and CDR2: SNHLY, FYNNEI. The CDR3 is 13 amino acids. V shed 8 bases, J shed 8 bases, and the junction held 10 bases outside the gene matches. The CDR3: CASRSQGARGYTF. The CDR3 DNA reads as TGTGCCAGCCGATCCCAGGGGGCGCGCGGCTACACCTTC.

The CDR3 region has the DNA TGTGCCAGCAGTCTCAGGGCGTCTAACTATGGCTACACCTTC. Translation: CASSLRASNYGYTF. This chain uses TRBV6-5 with TRBJ1-2; D is possibly TRBD1 (5 bases). This CDR3 contains 14 residues. Germline V gives CDR1 MNHEY, CDR2 SVGAGI. With 5 bases removed from V and 0 bases from J, the gap between germline ends came to 10 bases.

The chain couples TRBV19 to TRBJ2-5, with TRBD2 matching 9 bases. Germline V lookup: CDR1 LNHDA, CDR2 SQIVND (reference sequence). The CDR3 has 13 residues. V shed 6 bases, J shed 6 bases, and the junction held 5 bases outside the gene matches. The CDR3 nucleotides are TGTGCCAGTAGCGGCGGGGGGGCACAGACCCAGTACTTC. Protein sequence: CASSGGGAQTQYF.

The CDR3 is CASSFSSGDGYLGYTF. The CDR3 nucleotides read TGTGCCAGCAGCTTCTCTTCGGGGGACGGCTATTTAGGCTACACCTTC. V and J are TRBV7-2 and TRBJ1-2; the D gene is possibly TRBD1 (5 bases). Trimming shortened V by 3 bases and J by 8 bases, and 22 bases separated the two germline ends. The CDR3 is 16 amino acids. Germline loops: CDR1 SGHTA, CDR2 FQGNSA.

This chain connects TRBV15 to TRBJ2-7, with 8 bases lining up with TRBD2. V was pared by 0 bases and J by 5 bases, with 3 bases of the junction left unmatched. The CDR3 extends over 14 amino acids. CDR1 is LNHNV, CDR2 YYDKDF, per germline (reference sequence). CDR3 DNA sequence: TGTGCCACCAGCAGAGATCCGGGGGGGGACGAGCAGTACTTC. Translated: CATSRDPGGDEQYF.

This clone was recorded once. J is TRBJ1-5 and V is TRBV29-1, with D unclear. Germline loops: CDR1 SQVTM, CDR2 ANQGSEA. The CDR3 loop spans 12 amino acids. Trimming took 6 bases from V and 0 from J, leaving 6 bases between them. The CDR3 region is CSVASSNQPQHF. CDR3 nucleotide sequence: TGCAGCGTCGCGAGTAGCAATCAGCCCCAGCATTTT.

This rearrangement joins TRBV5-1 to TRBJ2-3; D not certain. Deletions cut 0 bases from V and 3 bases from J, with 5 bases between. In germline, CDR1 is SGHRS, CDR2 YFSETQ. The CDR3 contains 13 residues. The CDR3 is CASSLVATDTQYF. DNA of the CDR3: TGCGCCAGCAGCTTGGTTGCGACAGATACGCAGTATTTT.

CDR3 protein: CASRAFSLYEQYF. CDR3 nucleotides: TGTGCCAGCAGGGCCTTTTCCCTCTACGAGCAGTACTTC. This chain joins TRBV7-2 and TRBJ2-7; D is unclear. With 6 bases removed from V and 3 bases from J, the gap between germline ends came to 12 bases. The CDR3 has 13 amino acids. Germline V gives CDR1 SGHTA, CDR2 FQGNSA.